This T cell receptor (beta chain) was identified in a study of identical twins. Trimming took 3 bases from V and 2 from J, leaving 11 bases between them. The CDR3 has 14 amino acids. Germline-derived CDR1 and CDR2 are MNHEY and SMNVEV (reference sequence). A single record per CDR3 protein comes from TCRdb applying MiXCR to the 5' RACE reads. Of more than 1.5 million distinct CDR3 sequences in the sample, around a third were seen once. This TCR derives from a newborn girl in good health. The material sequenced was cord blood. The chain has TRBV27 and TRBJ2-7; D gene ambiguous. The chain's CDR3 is CASSFKPAPYEQYF. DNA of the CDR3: TGTGCCAGCAGTTTCAAGCCCGCCCCCTACGAGCAGTACTTC.